What follows describes a single T cell receptor (beta chain). The data were taken from a study of blood T cell repertoires in COVID-19. About the research overall: Italy, Spain and the United States were the sources of the convalescent and acute COVID-19 samples. Nucleic acid was either cDNA or gDNA, and it came from T cells, B-cell-depleted T cells, or PBMCs.

V lost 8 bases, J lost 1 base, and 7 bases stayed unmatched. Germline V lookup: CDR1 LNHDA, CDR2 SQIVND (reference sequence). This CDR3 contains 14 residues. Authors' methods: Estimated nucleated cell counts came from reference gene primer amplification. Data came from immunoSEQ multiplex PCR; TCRdb stores just in-frame clones and leaves some out. The D gene and trimming were derived from the DNA, and the V and J assignments and clone size from that table. The table shows some 170,000 clones, with roughly 87% occurring only once. The TCR comes from a woman in her forties or fifties with acute or convalescent COVID-19. Sequences were obtained from peripheral blood. The chain recombines TRBV19 with TRBJ1-1; 7 bases match TRBD1. This chain's CDR3 is CASLRDSSNTEAFF. The CDR3 nucleotides are TGTGCCAGTCTCCGGGACAGCTCGAACACTGAAGCTTTCTTT.